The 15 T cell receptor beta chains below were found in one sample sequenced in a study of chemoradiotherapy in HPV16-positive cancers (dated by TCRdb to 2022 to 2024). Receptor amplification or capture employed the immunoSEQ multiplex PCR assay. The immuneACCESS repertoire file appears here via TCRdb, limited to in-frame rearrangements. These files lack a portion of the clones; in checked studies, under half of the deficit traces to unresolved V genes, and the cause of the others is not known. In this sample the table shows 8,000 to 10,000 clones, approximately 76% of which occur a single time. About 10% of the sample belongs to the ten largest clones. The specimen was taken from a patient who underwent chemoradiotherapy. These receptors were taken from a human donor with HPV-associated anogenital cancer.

The CDR3 coding sequence is TGTGCCAGCAGCTTAGAGCCGGACAGGGGCAATTCACCCCTCCACTTT. This sequence encodes CASSLEPDRGNSPLHF. This chain links TRBV7-9 with TRBJ1-6; TRBD1 agrees at 9 bases. V was clipped by 1 base and J by 7 bases; unmatched bases: 5. This CDR3 region has 16 residues. Germline loops: CDR1 SEHNR, CDR2 FQNEAQ (reference sequence).

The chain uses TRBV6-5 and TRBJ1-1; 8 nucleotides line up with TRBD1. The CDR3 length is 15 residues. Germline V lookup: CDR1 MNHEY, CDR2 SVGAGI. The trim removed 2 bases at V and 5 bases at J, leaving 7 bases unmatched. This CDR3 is CASSYGRTGGTEAFF. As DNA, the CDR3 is TGTGCCAGCAGTTACGGTCGAACAGGGGGAACTGAAGCTTTCTTT.

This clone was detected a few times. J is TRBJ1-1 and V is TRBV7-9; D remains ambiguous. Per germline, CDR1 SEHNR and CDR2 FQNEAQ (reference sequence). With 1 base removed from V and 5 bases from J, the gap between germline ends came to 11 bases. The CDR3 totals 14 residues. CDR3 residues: CASSLEGARTEAFF. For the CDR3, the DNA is TGTGCCAGCAGCTTAGAGGGAGCGAGGACTGAAGCTTTCTTT.

The CDR3 nucleotides read TGTGCCAGCAGTTACTCGGTCGACGAGCAGTACTTC. Its translation is CASSYSVDEQYF. The genes are TRBV6-6 and TRBJ2-7; unclear D gene. V was pared by 0 bases and J by 5 bases, with 5 bases between. The CDR3 spans 12 residues. The V gene's germline CDR1 is MNHNY and CDR2 SVGAGI (reference sequence).

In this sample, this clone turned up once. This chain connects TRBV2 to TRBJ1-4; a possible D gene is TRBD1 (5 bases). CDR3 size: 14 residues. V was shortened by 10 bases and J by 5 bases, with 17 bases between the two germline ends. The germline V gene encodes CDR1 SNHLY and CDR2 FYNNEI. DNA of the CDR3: TGTGCCACCCAATTGGGGACTGAGAATGAAAAACTGTTTTTT. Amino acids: CATQLGTENEKLFF.

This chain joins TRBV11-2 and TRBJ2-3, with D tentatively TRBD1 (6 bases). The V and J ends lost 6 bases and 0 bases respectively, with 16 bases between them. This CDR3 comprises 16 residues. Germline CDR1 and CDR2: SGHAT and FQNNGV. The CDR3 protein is CASSYTTGSSTDTQYF. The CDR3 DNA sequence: TGTGCCAGCAGTTATACAACAGGGTCCAGCACAGATACGCAGTATTTT.

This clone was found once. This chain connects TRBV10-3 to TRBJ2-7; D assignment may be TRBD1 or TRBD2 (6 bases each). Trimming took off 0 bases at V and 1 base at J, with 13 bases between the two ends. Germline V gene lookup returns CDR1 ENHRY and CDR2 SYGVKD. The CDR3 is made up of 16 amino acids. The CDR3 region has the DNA TGTGCCATCAGTGAGTCGGGGGGCAGGGGTTCCTACGAGCAGTACTTC. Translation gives CAISESGGRGSYEQYF.

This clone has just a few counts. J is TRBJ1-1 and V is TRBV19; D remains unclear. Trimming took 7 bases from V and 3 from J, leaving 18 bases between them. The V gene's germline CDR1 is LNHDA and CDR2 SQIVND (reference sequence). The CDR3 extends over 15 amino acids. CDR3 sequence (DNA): TGTGCCAGTACCCCCTACATGTTGTCGTACACTGAAGCTTTCTTT. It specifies CASTPYMLSYTEAFF.

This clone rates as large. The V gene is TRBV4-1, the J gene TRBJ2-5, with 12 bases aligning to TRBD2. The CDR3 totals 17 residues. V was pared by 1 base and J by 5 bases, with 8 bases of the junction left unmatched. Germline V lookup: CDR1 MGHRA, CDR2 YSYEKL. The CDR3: CASSQAWLAGGWETQYF. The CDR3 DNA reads TGCGCCAGCAGCCAAGCATGGCTAGCGGGGGGGTGGGAGACCCAGTACTTC.

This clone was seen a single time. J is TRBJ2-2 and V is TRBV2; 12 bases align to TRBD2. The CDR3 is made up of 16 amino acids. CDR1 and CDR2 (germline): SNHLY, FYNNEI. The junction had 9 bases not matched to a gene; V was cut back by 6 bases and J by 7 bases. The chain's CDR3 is CASSFPSGGARGELFF. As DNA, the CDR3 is TGTGCCAGCAGCTTCCCTAGCGGGGGGGCCCGCGGGGAGCTGTTTTTT.

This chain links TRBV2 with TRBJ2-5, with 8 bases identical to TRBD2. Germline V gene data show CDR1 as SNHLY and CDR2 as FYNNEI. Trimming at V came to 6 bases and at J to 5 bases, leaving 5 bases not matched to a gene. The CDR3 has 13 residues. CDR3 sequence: CASSFTSGETQYF. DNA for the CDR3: TGTGCCAGCAGCTTCACTAGCGGCGAGACCCAGTACTTC. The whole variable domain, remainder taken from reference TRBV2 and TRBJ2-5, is EPEVTQTPSHQVTQMGQEVILRCVPISNHLYFYWYRQILGQKVEFLVSFYNNEISEKSEIFDDQFSVERPDGSNFTLKIRSTKLEDSAMYFCASSFTSGETQYFGPGTRLLVL.

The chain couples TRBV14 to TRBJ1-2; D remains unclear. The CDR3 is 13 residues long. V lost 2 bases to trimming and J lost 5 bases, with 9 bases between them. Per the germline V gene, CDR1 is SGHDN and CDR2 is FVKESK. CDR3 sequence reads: CASSQPLGYGYTF. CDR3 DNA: TGTGCCAGCAGCCAACCCTTAGGGTATGGCTACACCTTC.

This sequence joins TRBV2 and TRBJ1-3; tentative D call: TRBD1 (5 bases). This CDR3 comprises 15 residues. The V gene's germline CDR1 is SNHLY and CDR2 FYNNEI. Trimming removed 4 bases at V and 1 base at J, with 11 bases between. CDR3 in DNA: TGTGCCAGCAGTGGCTCAGGGTTATCTGGAAACACCATATATTTT. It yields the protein CASSGSGLSGNTIYF.

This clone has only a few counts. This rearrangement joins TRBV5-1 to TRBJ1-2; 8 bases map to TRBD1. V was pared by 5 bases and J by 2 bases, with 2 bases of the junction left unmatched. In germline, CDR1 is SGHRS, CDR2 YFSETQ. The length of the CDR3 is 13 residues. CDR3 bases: TGCGCCAGCAGGGGACAGGAGAACTATGGCTACACCTTC. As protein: CASRGQENYGYTF.

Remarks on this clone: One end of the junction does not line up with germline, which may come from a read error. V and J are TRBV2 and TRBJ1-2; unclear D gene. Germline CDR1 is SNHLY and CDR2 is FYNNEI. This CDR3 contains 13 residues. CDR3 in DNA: TGTGCCAGCAGGGAAGACAATCACTATGGCTACACCTTC. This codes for CASREDNHYGYTF.